The subject of this entry is one T cell receptor beta chain. This clone's antigen is unknown. No quality values exist for individual bases; no much larger clone is one base distant. What this sample's treatment or condition label stands for: oral pan-JAK inhibitor, 5-10 mg twice daily. Lesional scalp punch biopsies and peripheral blood were obtained from alopecia areata patients. After PBMCs were isolated by density centrifugation and stained for CD3, CD4 and CD8, a FACSAria was used to sort CD4+ and CD8+ T cells. The data were taken from a study of CD8+ T cells in alopecia areata (dated by TCRdb to 2016 to 2019). Background on the whole study: Treated patients were enrolled in an open-label pilot trial of oral tofacitinib at 5 to 10 mg twice daily for moderate-to-severe alopecia areata. Clonality in the scalp was compared among normal scalp (n=4), patchy alopecia areata scalp (n=8), and alopecia totalis/universalis scalp (n=8). RNA was obtained with the PAXgene miRNA kit for fixed scalp, the miRNeasy kit for PBMCs, and the RNeasy kit for mouse skin. High-throughput TCRbeta sequencing was used to examine T cell clonal expansion in alopecia areata in both the C3H/HeJ mouse model and human patients. Tofacitinib was administered for 6 to 18 months, and 6 months of follow-up off drug were then conducted to assess delayed response and recurrence. immunoSEQ multiplex PCR using 35 Vbeta forward primers and 13 Jbeta reverse primers was used to amplify TCRbeta CDR3 regions. Scalp tissue and sorted CD4+ and CD8+ peripheral blood T cells from patchy and totalis/universalis alopecia areata patients and from healthy controls were covered by human TCRbeta sequencing. The SALT score, which quantifies the percentage of affected scalp surface area, was used to measure disease severity in treated patients. Biopsies were taken from tofacitinib-treated patients at baseline and at 4 and 24 weeks of treatment, and a later scalp biopsy was taken in several of the tofacitinib-treated patients. Study-wide conclusions, independent of this receptor: During tofacitinib treatment, many expanded lesional clones stuck around in both scalp and blood, and this persistence may partly explain why relapse happens after treatment is stopped. The treated cohort was small, with a single nonresponder, so links between baseline CD8+ expansion and response need larger studies. Compared with normal scalp, lesional scalp had higher clonality and more expanded CD8+ clones, particularly in alopecia totalis/universalis, a pattern that suggests antigenic drive. Shared TCR sequences between patients were less evident than in mice, which may be partly attributable to HLA diversity in the patient population. Unlike mouse skin, which is dominated by gammadelta T cells, normal human skin has resident alphabeta T cells that are also sequenced, and this complicates analysis of the scalp TCR repertoire. Tofacitinib significantly lowered scalp clonality and the number of expanded CD8+ clones among the top 100 scalp clones.

Deletion took 5 bases off V and 6 bases off J, with a span of 13 bases between the germline ends. From the germline V gene, CDR1 is MNHEY and CDR2 is SVGAGI. The CDR3, from cysteine to phenylalanine, totals 13 residues. Only CDR3 DNA remains: 39 bases, in frame from the first base. The protocol used for the library was the immunoSEQ multiplex PCR assay. RNA was extracted from all samples and reverse transcribed into cDNA, which served as template for TCR sequencing. First-strand cDNA was synthesized with SuperScript III using a 2:1 mix of oligo-dT and random hexamers. A synthetic immune receptor repertoire was used to gauge amplification bias, and whatever bias remained was removed computationally. As for the original processing: Raw reads were preprocessed to remove errors, and CDR3 was defined according to IMGT conventions as the region from the conserved cysteine to phenylalanine. Clonality was computed by normalizing Shannon entropy by log2 of the number of productive unique TCRs and subtracting the result from 1. Scalp TCRbeta sequences were cross-referenced with sorted blood CD4 and CD8 repertoires so that the CD4 or CD8 identity of scalp clones could be inferred. Here the immuneACCESS table is served through TCRdb, limited to in-frame sequences with V and J called. Missing clones are a known gap in these copies; in checked studies unresolved V genes cover under half, and the rest lacks a known reason. The DNA was the basis for D and trimming; V, J and clone size are from that table. Recorded for this sample are 180,000 or so clones; 40% to 55% of them occurred a single time. About a tenth of the sample goes to the ten largest clones.

The material sequenced was CD8+ T cells sorted from blood, taken around week 54, from a patient treated with tofacitinib. The TCR comes from a human donor with alopecia areata. The chain uses TRBV6-5 and TRBJ1-1; no D gene is confidently identified. In nucleotides, the sequence is TGTGCCAGCAGTCCCATAGAGGCTCCTGAAGCTTTCTTT. This sequence encodes CASSPIEAPEAFF.